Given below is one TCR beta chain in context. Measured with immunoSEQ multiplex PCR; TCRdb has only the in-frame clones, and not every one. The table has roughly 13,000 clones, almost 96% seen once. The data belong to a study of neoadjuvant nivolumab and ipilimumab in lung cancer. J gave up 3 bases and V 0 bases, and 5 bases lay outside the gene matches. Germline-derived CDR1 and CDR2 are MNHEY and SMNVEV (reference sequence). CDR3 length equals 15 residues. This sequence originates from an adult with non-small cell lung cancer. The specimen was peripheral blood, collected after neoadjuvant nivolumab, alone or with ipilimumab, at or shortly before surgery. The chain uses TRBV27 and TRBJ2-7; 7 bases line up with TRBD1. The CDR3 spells CASSLSATGYYEQYF. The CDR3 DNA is TGTGCCAGCAGTTTATCGGCGACAGGGTACTACGAGCAGTACTTC.